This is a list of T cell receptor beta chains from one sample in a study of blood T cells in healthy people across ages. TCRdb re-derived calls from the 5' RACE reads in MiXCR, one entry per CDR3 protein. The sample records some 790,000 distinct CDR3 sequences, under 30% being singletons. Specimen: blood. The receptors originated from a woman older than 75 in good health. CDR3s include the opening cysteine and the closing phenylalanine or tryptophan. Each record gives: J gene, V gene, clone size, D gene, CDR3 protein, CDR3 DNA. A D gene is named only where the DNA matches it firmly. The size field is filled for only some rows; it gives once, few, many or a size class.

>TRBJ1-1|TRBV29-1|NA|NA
CSVGGDTEAFF
TGCAGCGTTGGGGGGGACACTGAAGCTTTCTTT
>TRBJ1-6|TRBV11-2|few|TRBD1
CASSLVGQGGSPLHF
TGTGCCAGCAGCTTAGTCGGACAGGGGGGATCACCCCTCCACTTT
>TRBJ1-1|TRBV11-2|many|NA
CASSPGGGRNTEAFF
TGTGCCAGCAGCCCAGGAGGAGGGAGGAACACTGAAGCTTTCTTT
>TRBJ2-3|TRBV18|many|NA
CASSPAITDTQYF
TGTGCCAGCTCACCTGCGATAACAGATACGCAGTATTTT
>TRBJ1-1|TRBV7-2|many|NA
CASSLSLNPTEAFF
TGTGCCAGCAGCTTAAGTTTGAACCCGACTGAAGCTTTCTTT
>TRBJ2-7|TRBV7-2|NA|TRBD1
CASSLSGQASYEQYF
TGTGCCAGCAGCTTATCCGGACAGGCGTCCTACGAGCAGTACTTC
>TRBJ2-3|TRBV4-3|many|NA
CASSQGSRGLTTDTQYF
TGCGCCAGCAGCCAAGGATCCCGGGGGCTGACCACAGATACGCAGTATTTT
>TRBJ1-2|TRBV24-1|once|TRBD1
CATSEGQGWNYDYTF
TGTGCCACCAGTGAAGGACAGGGTTGGAACTATGACTACACCTTC
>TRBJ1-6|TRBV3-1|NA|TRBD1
CASSLKQGVGNSPLHF
TGTGCCAGCAGCCTAAAACAGGGGGTTGGTAATTCACCCCTCCACTTT
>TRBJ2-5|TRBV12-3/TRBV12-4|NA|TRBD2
CATSTSGGRETQYF
TGTGCCACTTCGACTAGCGGGGGGCGAGAGACCCAGTACTTC
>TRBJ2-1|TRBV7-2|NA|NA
CASSTAGTPFF
TGTGCCAGCAGCACAGCCGGGACTCCGTTCTTC
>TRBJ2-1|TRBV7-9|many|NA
CASTLGGGNSYNEQFF
TGTGCCAGCACTTTAGGGGGGGGGAACTCCTACAATGAGCAGTTCTTC
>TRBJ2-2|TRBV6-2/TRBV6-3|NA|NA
CASSYRAANTGELFF
TGTGCCAGCAGTTACCGGGCAGCGAACACCGGGGAGCTGTTTTTT
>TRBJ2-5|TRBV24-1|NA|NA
CATSDFISGAQETQYF
TGTGCCACCAGTGATTTTATATCGGGGGCACAAGAGACCCAGTACTTC
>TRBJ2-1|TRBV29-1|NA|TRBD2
CSAGTSGYNEQFF
TGCAGCGCCGGGACTAGCGGGTACAATGAGCAGTTCTTC
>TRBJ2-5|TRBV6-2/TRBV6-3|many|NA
CASSYSSGAETQYF
TGTGCCAGCAGTTACTCTTCAGGGGCAGAGACCCAGTACTTC
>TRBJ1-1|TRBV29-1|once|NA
CSVEGLRNTEAFF
TGCAGCGTTGAGGGGCTCCGGAACACTGAAGCTTTCTTT
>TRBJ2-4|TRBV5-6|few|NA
CASSKAGLWAKNIQYF
TGTGCCAGCAGCAAGGCAGGGCTGTGGGCCAAAAACATTCAGTACTTC
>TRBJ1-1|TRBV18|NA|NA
CASSPPGSGNTEAFF
TGTGCCAGCTCACCTCCAGGTAGTGGGAACACTGAAGCTTTCTTT
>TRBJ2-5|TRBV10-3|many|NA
CATSGPKETQYF
TGTGCCACCTCCGGGCCCAAAGAGACCCAGTACTTC
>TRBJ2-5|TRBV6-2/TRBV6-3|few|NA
CASSYATGTGAVGETQYF
TGTGCCAGCAGTTACGCCACCGGGACTGGGGCCGTGGGGGAGACCCAGTACTTC
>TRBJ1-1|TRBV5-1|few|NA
CASTQIGGLNTEAFF
TGCGCCAGCACCCAGATTGGGGGGCTGAACACTGAAGCTTTCTTT
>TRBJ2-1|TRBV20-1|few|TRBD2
CSALAGGDEQFF
TGCAGTGCACTAGCGGGGGGGGATGAGCAGTTCTTC
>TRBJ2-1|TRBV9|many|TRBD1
CASFPGQGSYNEQFF
TGTGCCAGCTTCCCTGGACAGGGGTCCTACAATGAGCAGTTCTTC
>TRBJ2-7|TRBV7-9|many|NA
CASSWRQHYEQYF
TGTGCCAGCAGCTGGCGACAGCACTACGAGCAGTACTTC
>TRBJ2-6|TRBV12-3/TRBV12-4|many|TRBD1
CASIRDSPLSGANVLTF
TGTGCCAGCATCCGGGACAGTCCTCTCTCTGGGGCCAACGTCCTGACTTTC
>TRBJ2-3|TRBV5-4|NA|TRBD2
CASSSVAGGGADTQYF
TGTGCCAGCAGCTCCGTAGCGGGGGGAGGTGCAGATACGCAGTATTTT
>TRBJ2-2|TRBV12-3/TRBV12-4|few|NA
CASTPQTGFTGELFF
TGTGCCAGCACCCCTCAAACAGGGTTCACCGGGGAGCTGTTTTTT
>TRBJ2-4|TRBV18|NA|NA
CASSAGSYKNIQYF
TGTGCCAGCTCAGCAGGGTCCTACAAAAACATTCAGTACTTC
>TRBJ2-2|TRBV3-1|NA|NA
CASSPGRGTGELFF
TGTGCCAGCAGCCCCGGACGTGGTACCGGGGAGCTGTTTTTT
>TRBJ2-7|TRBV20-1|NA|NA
CSTPTARAHNEQYF
TGCAGTACACCGACGGCACGGGCCCATAACGAGCAGTACTTC
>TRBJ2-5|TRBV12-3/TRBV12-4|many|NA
CASTPGTHQETQYF
TGTGCCAGCACCCCCGGGACGCATCAAGAGACCCAGTACTTC
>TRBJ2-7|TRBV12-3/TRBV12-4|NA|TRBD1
CASSAGTGLPYEQYF
TGTGCCAGCAGTGCCGGGACAGGTCTTCCCTACGAGCAGTACTTC
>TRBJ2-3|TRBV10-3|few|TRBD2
CAISSSFGLAGGDGTQYF
TGTGCCATCAGTTCCTCGTTTGGACTAGCGGGGGGTGATGGTACGCAGTATTTT
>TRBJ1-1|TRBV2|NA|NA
CASKLTRVGANTEAFF
TGTGCCAGCAAGTTAACTCGGGTCGGCGCGAACACTGAAGCTTTCTTT
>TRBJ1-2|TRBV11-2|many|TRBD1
CASSTGQAAYGYTF
TGTGCCAGCAGCACCGGACAGGCCGCCTATGGCTACACCTTC
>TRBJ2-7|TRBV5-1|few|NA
CASSLVPSYNEQYF
TGCGCCAGCAGCTTGGTGCCCTCCTACAATGAGCAGTACTTC
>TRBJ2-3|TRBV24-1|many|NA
CATSDWRGGVSDTQYF
TGTGCCACCAGTGATTGGAGGGGGGGAGTCTCAGATACGCAGTATTTT
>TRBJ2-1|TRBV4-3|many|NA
CASSQVGGAADEQFF
TGCGCCAGCAGCCAAGTTGGGGGAGCCGCCGATGAGCAGTTCTTC
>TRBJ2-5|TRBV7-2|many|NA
CASSFWGEETQYF
TGTGCCAGCAGCTTCTGGGGGGAAGAGACCCAGTACTTC
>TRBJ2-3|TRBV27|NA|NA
CASSAFRTATKISTDTQYF
TGTGCCAGCAGCGCATTCAGGACGGCTACCAAAATTAGCACAGATACGCAGTATTTT
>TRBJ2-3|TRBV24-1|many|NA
CATSDLQQGRFADTQYF
TGTGCCACCAGTGATTTGCAACAGGGAAGGTTTGCAGATACGCAGTATTTT
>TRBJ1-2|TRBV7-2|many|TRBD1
CASSLGPGQQYGYTF
TGTGCCAGCAGCTTAGGCCCGGGACAGCAGTATGGCTACACCTTC
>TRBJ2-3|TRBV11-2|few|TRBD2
CASSLLAGFLADTQYF
TGTGCCAGCAGCTTACTAGCGGGGTTCCTTGCAGATACGCAGTATTTT
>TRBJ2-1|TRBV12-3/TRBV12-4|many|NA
CASSVQGANEQFF
TGTGCCAGCAGCGTACAGGGTGCGAATGAGCAGTTCTTC
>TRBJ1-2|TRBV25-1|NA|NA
CASSDKVAGQRGGYTF
TGTGCCAGCAGTGACAAGGTGGCAGGGCAACGGGGTGGCTACACCTTC
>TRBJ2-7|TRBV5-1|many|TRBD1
CASQGQGPYEQYF
TGCGCCAGCCAAGGACAGGGACCCTACGAGCAGTACTTC
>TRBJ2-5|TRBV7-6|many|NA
CASSLGVGNQETQYF
TGTGCCAGCAGCTTAGGGGTAGGAAACCAAGAGACCCAGTACTTC
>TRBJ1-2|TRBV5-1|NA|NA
CASSNQGLGHTF
TGCGCCAGCAGCAACCAGGGGCTTGGCCACACCTTC
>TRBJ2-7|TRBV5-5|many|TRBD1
CASSSNTGGPYEQYF
TGTGCCAGCAGCTCCAATACAGGGGGCCCCTACGAGCAGTACTTC
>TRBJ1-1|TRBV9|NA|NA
CASSVVKGPYTEAFF
TGTGCCAGCAGCGTAGTAAAGGGGCCCTACACTGAAGCTTTCTTT
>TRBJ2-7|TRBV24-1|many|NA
CATSDSGTPYEQYF
TGTGCCACCAGTGATTCCGGGACTCCCTACGAGCAGTACTTC
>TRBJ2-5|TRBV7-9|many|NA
CASSLAGRGGGETQYF
TGTGCCAGCAGCTTAGCAGGCAGGGGAGGAGGAGAGACCCAGTACTTC
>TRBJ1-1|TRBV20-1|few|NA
CSAAYGGTANTEAFF
TGCAGTGCTGCCTACGGAGGGACGGCGAACACTGAAGCTTTCTTT
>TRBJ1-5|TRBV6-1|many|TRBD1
CASSKRGPGQLGNQPQHF
TGTGCCAGCAGCAAAAGGGGGCCGGGACAGCTGGGCAATCAGCCCCAGCATTTT
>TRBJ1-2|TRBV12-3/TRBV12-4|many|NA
CASSFGVDGYTF
TGTGCCAGCAGTTTTGGGGTCGATGGCTACACCTTC
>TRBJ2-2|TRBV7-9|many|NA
CASSKLRLNTGELFF
TGTGCCAGCAGCAAACTGAGGTTGAACACCGGGGAGCTGTTTTTT